This T cell receptor (beta chain) is drawn from a study of vaccination effects on CD4 cells after COVID-19. Sequencing was preceded by expansion of antigen-specific CD4+ T cells with viral peptide pools in the ViraFEST assay. Subsequent to roughly 10 days of culture, CD4+ T cells were isolated. Neither prior SARS-CoV-2 infection nor positive nucleocapsid antibodies were present in the vaccine recipients. The CDR3 spans 13 residues. Trimming shortened V by 6 bases and J by 0 bases, and 9 bases separated the two germline ends. Germline V gene sequence: CDR1 SNHLY, CDR2 FYNNEI. The table came from immunoSEQ multiplex PCR; TCRdb's copy has only in-frame clones and leaves some out. The sample holds about 73,000 clones; 65% to 80% are singletons and the top ten take around 3.2%. Concerning this clone itself: Its specificity is not known.

The source is a human donor who received a COVID-19 vaccine. The sample here was CD4+ T cells from PBMCs cultured with HCoV-NL63 spike peptides, taken before COVID-19 vaccination. This chain connects TRBV2 to TRBJ2-7; the D is unclear. The CDR3 DNA sequence: TGTGCCAGCAGCACGGGCTACTCCTACGAGCAGTACGTC. This codes for CASSTGYSYEQYV.